A selection of T cell receptor beta chains follows, all from one sample in a study of blood T cell repertoires in COVID-19. Clones were read by immunoSEQ multiplex PCR, and TCRdb kept only the in-frame ones, dropping some. The sample consists of tens of thousands of clones, 80% to 85% of them appearing once. The sample taken for sequencing was peripheral blood. These receptors were collected from a woman aged 80 or older with active or convalescent COVID-19. Both conserved end residues are part of each CDR3. The order of the fields is D gene, J gene, V gene, clone size, CDR3 protein, CDR3 DNA. D genes are given only for firm matches. Part of the rows lack a size; the others show once, few, many or a class for expanded clones.

D: NA
J: TRBJ2-5
V: TRBV3-1/TRBV3-2
size: NA
CDR3: CASSQDSEGETQYF
DNA: TGTGCCAGCAGCCAAGATAGCGAAGGAGAGACCCAGTACTTC

D: TRBD2
J: TRBJ2-7
V: TRBV6-2/TRBV6-3
size: NA
CDR3: CASRPSGGASYEQYF
DNA: TGTGCCAGCAGGCCTAGCGGGGGGGCATCCTACGAGCAGTACTTC

D: NA
J: TRBJ2-2
V: TRBV5-1
size: NA
CDR3: CASSYHSQGGRELFF
DNA: TGCGCCAGCAGCTATCACTCTCAGGGGGGCAGGGAGCTGTTTTTT

D: NA
J: TRBJ2-1
V: TRBV11-2
size: NA
CDR3: CASSPQNEQFF
DNA: TGTGCCAGCAGCCCCCAAAATGAGCAGTTCTTC

D: NA
J: TRBJ2-3
V: TRBV5-6
size: NA
CDR3: CASTAGDTQYF
DNA: TGTGCCAGCACCGCCGGGGATACGCAGTATTTT

D: NA
J: TRBJ2-2
V: TRBV24-1
size: NA
CDR3: CATSGNADTGELFF
DNA: TGTGCCACCAGTGGGAATGCGGACACCGGGGAGCTGTTTTTT

D: TRBD1
J: TRBJ1-4
V: TRBV7-2
size: NA
CDR3: CASSFSQGRNEKLFF
DNA: TGTGCCAGCAGCTTTTCACAGGGGCGGAATGAAAAACTGTTTTTT

D: TRBD2
J: TRBJ2-1
V: TRBV5-1
size: once
CDR3: CASSESGTRFNEQFF
DNA: TGCGCCAGCAGCGAGTCCGGGACTAGGTTCAATGAGCAGTTCTTC

D: NA
J: TRBJ2-3
V: TRBV11-2
size: NA
CDR3: CASSLDRWRTPDTQYF
DNA: TGTGCCAGCAGCTTAGATAGGTGGAGGACTCCAGATACGCAGTATTTT

D: TRBD1
J: TRBJ2-7
V: TRBV6-6
size: NA
CDR3: CASRTGSGSEQYF
DNA: TGTGCCAGCCGGACAGGGTCGGGTAGCGAGCAGTACTTC

D: NA
J: TRBJ1-5
V: TRBV7-8
size: NA
CDR3: CASSFTTGSNQPQHF
DNA: TGTGCCAGCAGCTTCACCACAGGATCCAATCAGCCCCAGCATTTT

D: NA
J: TRBJ1-4
V: TRBV19
size: once
CDR3: CASSMTKGEYEKLFF
DNA: TGTGCCAGTAGTATGACGAAGGGAGAATATGAAAAACTGTTTTTT

D: TRBD1
J: TRBJ2-3
V: TRBV7-2
size: NA
CDR3: CASSLVGDRGTDTQYF
DNA: TGTGCCAGCAGCTTAGTGGGGGACAGGGGAACAGATACGCAGTATTTT

D: TRBD1
J: TRBJ1-6
V: TRBV27
size: once
CDR3: CASSLSAQGARGNSPLHF
DNA: TGTGCCAGCAGTTTATCGGCACAGGGGGCGAGGGGGAATTCACCCCTCCACTTT

D: NA
J: TRBJ1-2
V: TRBV28
size: NA
CDR3: CASFSASIYGYTF
DNA: TGTGCCAGCTTTAGTGCTTCCATCTATGGCTACACCTTC

D: TRBD1
J: TRBJ2-7
V: TRBV7-8
size: NA
CDR3: CASSLALTGGSTGYEQYF
DNA: TGTGCCAGCAGCTTAGCGCTTACAGGGGGCAGTACAGGTTACGAGCAGTACTTC

D: NA
J: TRBJ1-2
V: TRBV24-1
size: few
CDR3: CATSDSQANYGYTF
DNA: TGTGCCACCAGTGATTCCCAGGCCAACTATGGCTACACCTTC

D: NA
J: TRBJ1-1
V: TRBV7-2
size: NA
CDR3: CASSLAPGVKAFF
DNA: TGTGCCAGCAGCTTAGCTCCGGGGGTTAAAGCTTTCTTT

D: TRBD2
J: TRBJ2-1
V: TRBV5-1
size: NA
CDR3: CASSGTTSGGPQFF
DNA: TGCGCCAGCAGCGGAACGACTAGCGGGGGGCCGCAGTTCTTC

D: NA
J: TRBJ1-3
V: TRBV9
size: NA
CDR3: CASSTGGTQGTIYF
DNA: TGTGCCAGCAGCACAGGAGGGACCCAAGGCACCATATATTTT

D: NA
J: TRBJ1-3
V: TRBV29-1
size: once
CDR3: CSVGGSGNTIYF
DNA: TGCAGCGTTGGAGGCTCTGGAAACACCATATATTTT

D: TRBD1
J: TRBJ1-1
V: TRBV6-6
size: NA
CDR3: CASSLDRRTEAFF
DNA: TGTGCCAGCAGTTTGGACAGGCGGACTGAAGCTTTCTTT

D: NA
J: TRBJ1-4
V: TRBV6-5
size: NA
CDR3: CASSYTGEKLFF
DNA: TGTGCCAGCAGTTATACAGGGGAAAAACTGTTTTTT

D: TRBD1
J: TRBJ1-4
V: TRBV27
size: NA
CDR3: CASSLAPGGEKLFF
DNA: TGTGCCAGCAGTCTCGCCCCAGGGGGTGAAAAACTGTTTTTT

D: TRBD2
J: TRBJ2-5
V: TRBV6-2/TRBV6-3
size: NA
CDR3: CASSRGRGETQYF
DNA: TGTGCCAGCAGTCGCGGGAGGGGCGAGACCCAGTACTTC

D: TRBD2
J: TRBJ2-2
V: TRBV7-2
size: NA
CDR3: CASSLAGPGLAGGPTGELFF
DNA: TGTGCCAGCAGCTTAGCGGGACCGGGACTAGCGGGGGGGCCCACCGGGGAGCTGTTTTTT

D: NA
J: TRBJ2-7
V: TRBV28
size: NA
CDR3: CASSLGGGTAEQYF
DNA: TGTGCCAGCAGCTTAGGGGGAGGCACCGCCGAGCAGTACTTC

D: NA
J: TRBJ1-5
V: TRBV21-1
size: NA
CDR3: CASSKASRGSNQPQHF
DNA: TGTGCCAGCAGCAAAGCAAGCAGAGGGTCCAATCAGCCCCAGCATTTT

D: TRBD1
J: TRBJ2-5
V: TRBV3-1/TRBV3-2
size: NA
CDR3: CASSQDLDRGETQYF
DNA: TGTGCCAGCAGCCAAGACCTAGACAGGGGAGAGACCCAGTACTTC

D: NA
J: TRBJ1-6
V: TRBV7-2
size: NA
CDR3: CASSLYLTLDSPLHF
DNA: TGTGCCAGCAGCTTATATCTAACTCTGGATTCACCCCTCCACTTT

D: TRBD1
J: TRBJ2-7
V: TRBV2
size: NA
CDR3: CASSVDRGEQYF
DNA: TGTGCCAGCAGTGTGGACAGGGGCGAGCAGTACTTC

D: TRBD2
J: TRBJ2-2
V: TRBV27
size: few
CDR3: CASSLGLAGSDTGELFF
DNA: TGTGCCAGCAGTTTAGGACTAGCGGGCTCTGACACCGGGGAGCTGTTTTTT

D: TRBD1
J: TRBJ1-2
V: TRBV12-3/TRBV12-4
size: NA
CDR3: CASSQGADYGYTF
DNA: TGTGCCAGCAGTCAGGGGGCCGACTATGGCTACACCTTC

D: TRBD1
J: TRBJ2-7
V: TRBV19
size: once
CDR3: CASSWTGKNYEQYF
DNA: TGTGCCAGTAGCTGGACAGGGAAGAACTACGAGCAGTACTTC

D: NA
J: TRBJ2-3
V: TRBV4-3
size: once
CDR3: CASSQGTFGTDTQYF
DNA: TGCGCCAGCAGCCAAGGGACTTTCGGCACAGATACGCAGTATTTT

D: TRBD2
J: TRBJ2-4
V: TRBV29-1
size: NA
CDR3: CSVEGPATSGSLSKNIQYF
DNA: TGCAGCGTTGAGGGCCCGGCCACTAGCGGGAGTCTGAGCAAAAACATTCAGTACTTC

D: NA
J: TRBJ2-1
V: TRBV7-9
size: NA
CDR3: CASRAGNEQFF
DNA: TGTGCCAGCAGGGCGGGGAATGAGCAGTTCTTC

D: TRBD1
J: TRBJ2-2
V: TRBV27
size: NA
CDR3: CASSPGTGYTGELFF
DNA: TGTGCCAGCAGCCCCGGGACAGGATATACCGGGGAGCTGTTTTTT

D: TRBD2
J: TRBJ2-1
V: TRBV7-3
size: NA
CDR3: CASSRGGEQFF
DNA: TGTGCCAGCAGCCGCGGGGGTGAGCAGTTCTTC

D: NA
J: TRBJ2-4
V: TRBV4-1
size: NA
CDR3: CASSQGAERKAKNIQYF
DNA: TGCGCCAGCAGCCAAGGGGCCGAACGGAAAGCCAAAAACATTCAGTACTTC

D: NA
J: TRBJ1-2
V: TRBV6-1
size: NA
CDR3: CASSEVAPNYGYTF
DNA: TGTGCCAGCAGTGAAGTGGCCCCTAACTATGGCTACACCTTC

D: TRBD1
J: TRBJ2-6
V: TRBV19
size: once
CDR3: CASSIGQASSGANVLTF
DNA: TGTGCCAGTAGTATTGGACAGGCAAGCTCTGGGGCCAACGTCCTGACTTTC

D: NA
J: TRBJ1-2
V: TRBV30
size: NA
CDR3: CAWSPPGGGAGYGYTF
DNA: TGTGCCTGGAGTCCACCCGGGGGGGGCGCGGGCTATGGCTACACCTTC

D: TRBD1
J: TRBJ2-1
V: TRBV6-2/TRBV6-3
size: NA
CDR3: CASSGTGWNNEQFF
DNA: TGTGCCAGCAGCGGGACAGGGTGGAACAATGAGCAGTTCTTC

D: NA
J: TRBJ2-5
V: TRBV11-2
size: once
CDR3: CASSSPETQYF
DNA: TGTGCCAGCAGCTCTCCGGAGACCCAGTACTTC

D: NA
J: TRBJ1-3
V: TRBV7-8
size: NA
CDR3: CASSLSQGLFSGNTIYF
DNA: TGTGCCAGCAGCTTATCCCAGGGACTTTTCTCTGGAAACACCATATATTTT

D: TRBD1
J: TRBJ2-2
V: TRBV9
size: NA
CDR3: CASIQPGQGWELFF
DNA: TGTGCCAGCATCCAACCGGGACAGGGCTGGGAGCTGTTTTTT

D: TRBD2
J: TRBJ2-1
V: TRBV19
size: NA
CDR3: CASSRTSGGRNEQFF
DNA: TGTGCCAGTAGCAGGACTAGCGGAGGGAGGAATGAGCAGTTCTTC

D: TRBD1
J: TRBJ2-1
V: TRBV5-1
size: once
CDR3: CASSLVGQGYNEQFF
DNA: TGCGCCAGCAGCTTGGTTGGACAGGGGTACAATGAGCAGTTCTTC